The 22 T cell receptor beta chains listed next were all sequenced from one sample in a study of T-cell reconstitution after alpha-beta-depleted transplantation in children. The library targeted TCRbeta and was prepared with unique molecular identifiers. TCRdb itself ran the PCR reads through MiXCR, one entry per CDR3 protein. Here the sample spans a few hundred thousand distinct CDR3 sequences, about 9.4% being singletons. The sequencing used PBMCs from the stem cell graft donor, collected from the stem cell graft. These receptors all stem from a human donor who donated a stem cell graft to a child with acute lymphoblastic leukemia.

This clonotype has ten or more counts. This rearrangement joins TRBV29-1 to TRBJ2-1, with D perhaps given as TRBD1 or TRBD2 (5 bases each). V was clipped by 6 bases and J by 10 bases, with 13 bases between them. Per the germline V gene, CDR1 is SQVTM and CDR2 is ANQGSEA. This CDR3 contains 11 residues. CDR3 DNA: TGCAGCGTCGGGGCCAGGGAAGAGCAGTTCTTC. This sequence encodes CSVGAREEQFF.

This clonotype was seen repeatedly, ten times or more. V usage is TRBV29-1 and J usage is TRBJ2-3; D is uncertain. Germline V lookup: CDR1 SQVTM, CDR2 ANQGSEA. V was cut by 0 bases and J by 2 bases, with 9 bases left in between. The CDR3 sequence is 14 residues long. The CDR3 DNA reads as TGCAGCGTTGAAGAGGGTGGGATCACAGATACGCAGTATTTT. Protein: CSVEEGGITDTQYF.

This clonotype has more than one count but fewer than ten. V is TRBV11-1 and J is TRBJ2-3; D tentatively fits TRBD1 or TRBD2 (5 bases each). The CDR3 runs to 18 residues. CDR1 is SGHAT, CDR2 FQDESV, per germline (reference sequence). V lost 4 bases and J lost 1, with 21 bases in between. The CDR3 spells CASSSPMDWKGGTDTQYF. Here the CDR3 DNA reads TGTGCCAGCAGCTCCCCCATGGACTGGAAAGGGGGCACAGATACGCAGTATTTT.

The DNA for the CDR3 is TGTGCCAGCAGCTTGGGGACTAACCCAGATACGCAGTATTTT. Protein: CASSLGTNPDTQYF. The V call is TRBV5-6, the J call TRBJ2-3, with D maybe TRBD2 (6 bases). Germline lookup yields CDR1 SGHDT and CDR2 YYEEEE. This CDR3 comprises 14 residues. The V gene lost 0 bases and the J gene lost 4 bases, with 9 bases spanning the gap.

The rearrangement links TRBV19 to TRBJ2-5; 8 bases map to TRBD2. J gave up 4 bases and V 8 bases, and 9 bases lay outside the gene matches. The CDR3 loop spans 14 amino acids. Germline V CDR1 and CDR2: LNHDA, SQIVND (reference sequence). CDR3 protein: CASSLRAGAETQYF. The CDR3 DNA sequence: TGTGCCAGTTCTTTACGAGCGGGAGCAGAGACCCAGTACTTC.

The chain has TRBV29-1 and TRBJ2-1, with 10 bases matching TRBD2. Germline assignment: CDR1 SQVTM and CDR2 ANQGSEA. V gave up 3 bases and J gave up 3 bases; unmatched junction bases: 11. CDR3 length equals 17 residues. The CDR3 coding sequence is TGCAGCGTTGAGGGGTTGGAGCGGGAGGGGAACTACAATGAGCAGTTCTTC. As protein: CSVEGLEREGNYNEQFF.

This clonotype was detected many times. J is TRBJ1-2 and V is TRBV7-9; 8 nucleotides agree with TRBD1. This CDR3 region has 14 residues. Trimming took 1 base from V and 8 from J; bases not matched to a gene: 6. In germline, CDR1 is SEHNR, CDR2 FQNEAQ (reference sequence). The CDR3, as DNA: TGTGCCAGCAGCTTAGGGCTGGACAGGGACGGCTACACCTTC. This sequence encodes CASSLGLDRDGYTF. Supplemented by reference TRBV7-9 and TRBJ1-2, the full variable domain reads DTGVSQNPRHKITKRGQNVTFRCDPISEHNRLYWYRQTLGQGPEFLTYFQNEAQLEKSRLLSDRFSAERPKGSFSTLEIQRTEQGDSAMYLCASSLGLDRDGYTFGSGTRLTVV.

The chain joins TRBV5-1 to TRBJ2-3; D is ambiguous. Trimming shortened V by 0 bases and J by 2 bases, and 19 bases separated the two germline ends. Per germline, CDR1 SGHRS and CDR2 YFSETQ. The CDR3 extends over 18 amino acids. CDR3 in amino acids: CASSLGALLQALTDTQYF. The CDR3 DNA reads as TGCGCCAGCAGCTTGGGTGCACTCCTTCAAGCCCTCACAGATACGCAGTATTTT.

This clonotype has a handful of counts. The V and J genes are TRBV5-1 and TRBJ2-3; possible D gene TRBD2, 6 bases. Trimming shortened V by 0 bases and J by 5 bases, and 13 bases separated the two germline ends. The CDR3 runs to 15 residues. Germline CDR1 reads SGHRS; CDR2 reads YFSETQ. CDR3 loop: CASSLVWQGGDTQYF. The CDR3 DNA follows: TGCGCCAGCAGCTTGGTGTGGCAGGGAGGAGATACGCAGTATTTT.

The chain carries TRBV12-3 or TRBV12-4 and TRBJ2-1; maybe TRBD1 (6 bases). The CDR3 is made up of 14 amino acids. Trimming cost V 7 bases and J 8 bases, with 18 bases left between them. CDR3 DNA sequence: TGTGCCAGCAAGAGGAGACCAGCAGGGGATGAGCAGTTCTTC. It specifies CASKRRPAGDEQFF.

CDR3 in amino acids: CASSPEGESNTGELFF. The CDR3 DNA reads TGTGCCAGCAGCCCTGAGGGGGAATCGAACACCGGGGAGCTGTTTTTT. This chain connects TRBV7-9 to TRBJ2-2; tentative D call: TRBD1 (6 bases). V shed 5 bases and J shed 0 bases, with 13 bases lying between them. This CDR3 has 16 residues. Germline CDR1 and CDR2: SEHNR and FQNEAQ (reference sequence).

As DNA, the CDR3 is TGTGCCAGCAGCCGTACCCGGGGGTGGACTGAAGCTTTCTTT. This sequence encodes CASSRTRGWTEAFF. The chain joins TRBV27 to TRBJ1-1, with a possible D match to TRBD1 (5 bases). This CDR3 spans 14 amino acids. V was clipped by 6 bases and J by 5 bases, with 16 bases between them. Germline CDR1 is MNHEY and CDR2 is SMNVEV (reference sequence).

The chain combines TRBV7-8 with TRBJ2-7; perhaps D is TRBD1 or TRBD2 (5 bases each). Germline CDR1 reads SGHVS; CDR2 reads FQNEAQ. CDR3 length: 13 amino acids. V lost 11 bases and J lost 2, with 16 bases in between. As DNA, the CDR3 is TGTGCCTCGGGTTCGGGGCCTACCTACGAGCAGTACTTC. Its protein product is CASGSGPTYEQYF.

Only a few counts were recorded for this clonotype. This chain links TRBV6-2 or TRBV6-3 with TRBJ2-1; D may be TRBD2 (6 bases). This CDR3 has 16 amino acids. The V gene lost 4 bases and the J gene lost 5 bases, with 18 bases spanning the gap. From germline, CDR1 is MNHEY and CDR2 SVGEGT. The CDR3 here is CASSFSPGSGHNEQFF. CDR3 coding DNA: TGTGCCAGCAGTTTCTCCCCCGGGAGCGGGCACAATGAGCAGTTCTTC.

This chain connects TRBV12-3 or TRBV12-4 to TRBJ2-3; TRBD1 agrees at 8 bases. With 6 bases clipped from V and 4 bases from J, the junction kept 12 bases outside the gene matches. The CDR3 runs 16 residues. The CDR3 reads CASSYEDRERADTQYF. The CDR3 nucleotides read TGTGCCAGCAGCTACGAGGACAGGGAAAGGGCAGATACGCAGTATTTT.

This rearrangement joins TRBV7-2 to TRBJ2-1, with TRBD2 matching 10 bases. Unmatched junction bases numbered 3, after V lost 2 bases and J lost 5 bases. Per the germline V gene, CDR1 is SGHTA and CDR2 is FQGNSA. This CDR3 is 15 amino acids long. DNA for the CDR3: TGTGCCAGCAGCTTAAGAGGGACTAGCGACAATGAGCAGTTCTTC. Encoded protein: CASSLRGTSDNEQFF.

In this sample, this clonotype turned up many times. This chain joins TRBV6-2 or TRBV6-3 and TRBJ2-3; a weak D match, TRBD1 (6 bases). CDR1 is MNHEY and CDR2 is SVGEGT in the germline V gene. CDR3 length equals 13 residues. Trimming removed 7 bases at V and 2 bases at J, with 10 bases between. The CDR3 DNA is TGTGCCAGCAAGCGGACAGACACAGATACGCAGTATTTT. It specifies CASKRTDTDTQYF.

This clonotype was recorded at least ten times. The chain uses TRBV5-1 and TRBJ1-2; D is possibly TRBD1 (5 bases). Germline CDR1 is SGHRS and CDR2 is YFSETQ. CDR3 length: 12 amino acids. V was shortened by 4 bases and J by 4 bases, with 8 bases between the two germline ends. The CDR3 DNA follows: TGCGCCAGCAGCCCGGGGGTCTATGGCTACACCTTC. Protein sequence: CASSPGVYGYTF.

The V gene is TRBV27, the J gene TRBJ2-7, with 7 bases matching TRBD2. J lost 0 bases, V lost 5 bases, and 10 bases had no gene match. This CDR3 region has 16 residues. Germline assignment: CDR1 MNHEY and CDR2 SMNVEV (reference sequence). As DNA, the CDR3 is TGTGCCAGCAGTACAACGGGAGGCAGAAGCTCCTACGAGCAGTACTTC. Protein sequence: CASSTTGGRSSYEQYF.

The chain uses TRBV27 and TRBJ2-1, with TRBD1 matching 8 bases. With V trimmed by 6 bases and J by 5 bases, 3 bases remained unmatched. The CDR3 sequence is 13 residues long. The V gene's germline CDR1 is MNHEY and CDR2 SMNVEV (reference sequence). The CDR3 loop is CASRGQGNNEQFF. The DNA of the CDR3 is TGTGCCAGCAGAGGACAGGGTAACAATGAGCAGTTCTTC.

This clonotype was seen only a few times. The rearrangement joins TRBV20-1 to TRBJ2-5, with D maybe TRBD1 (6 bases). The CDR3 length is 12 residues. Per the germline V gene, CDR1 is DFQATT and CDR2 is SNEGSKA (reference sequence). Trimming stripped 5 bases from V and 1 base from J, with 8 bases between. The CDR3, as DNA: TGCAGTGCTGTGGGGGCCCAAGAGACCCAGTACTTC. Translated: CSAVGAQETQYF.

The gene calls are TRBV20-1 and TRBJ1-2; 8 positions match TRBD1. This CDR3 is 14 amino acids long. Germline values: CDR1 DFQATT, CDR2 SNEGSKA (reference sequence). Trimming at V came to 6 bases and at J to 4 bases, leaving 10 bases not matched to a gene. The CDR3 DNA reads as TGCAGTGCGCTGCGGACAGGGATTTTCTATGGCTACACCTTC. Amino acids: CSALRTGIFYGYTF.